This T cell receptor (beta chain) was sequenced during a study of PD-1 blockade in mismatch repair-deficient tumors. Across the whole study: Patients had eleven to twelve mismatch repair-deficient cancer types, all previously treated and progressing.

Mismatch repair deficiency was confirmed in all patients, by PCR or immunohistochemistry. The germline V and J ends were trimmed by 4 bases and 13 bases, with 21 bases remaining between them. CDR1 and CDR2 from the germline V gene are PRHDT and FYEKMQ (reference sequence). This CDR3 region has 14 residues. Clones were sequenced by immunoSEQ multiplex PCR, and TCRdb holds only the in-frame ones, with some missing. The table has 120,000 or so clones, about 86% seen once; the top ten hold approximately 13%. The sample here was peripheral blood, taken 44 weeks after starting pembrolizumab. The gene calls are TRBV13 and TRBJ2-3; D is perhaps TRBD1 (6 bases). This clonotype was obtained from an adult with mismatch repair-deficient cancer. The CDR3 sequence: CASSSTDRRPNKYF. The CDR3 nucleotides are TGTGCCAGCAGCTCCACTGACAGGCGCCCAAATAAGTATTTT.